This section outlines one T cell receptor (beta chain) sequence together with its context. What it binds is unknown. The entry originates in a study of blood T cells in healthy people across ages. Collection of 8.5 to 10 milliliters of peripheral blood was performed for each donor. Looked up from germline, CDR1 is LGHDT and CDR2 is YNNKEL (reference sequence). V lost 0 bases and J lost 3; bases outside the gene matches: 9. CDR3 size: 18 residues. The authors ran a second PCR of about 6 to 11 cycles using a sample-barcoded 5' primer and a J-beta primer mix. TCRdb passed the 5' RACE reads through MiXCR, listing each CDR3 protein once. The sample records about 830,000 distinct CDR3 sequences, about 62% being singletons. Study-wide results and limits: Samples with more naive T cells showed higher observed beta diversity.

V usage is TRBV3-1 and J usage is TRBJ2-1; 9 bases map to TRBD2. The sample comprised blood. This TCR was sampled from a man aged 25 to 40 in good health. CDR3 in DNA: TGTGCCAGCAGCCAAGATCTTAGTGCGGGGGGGTTCTACAATGAGCAGTTCTTC. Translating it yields CASSQDLSAGGFYNEQFF.